Shown below are 9 T cell receptor beta chains from a single sample sequenced in a study of blood T cell repertoires in COVID-19. Here immunoSEQ multiplex PCR was the method, and the copy in TCRdb shows in-frame clones only, minus some. The sample includes hundreds of thousands of clones, approximately 86% of them seen just once. The specimen was PBMCs or T cells enriched from blood (not recorded which). These TCRs come from a woman in her thirties or forties with acute COVID-19.

This chain joins TRBV9 and TRBJ1-3; D remains unclear. Germline lookup yields CDR1 SGDLS and CDR2 YYNGEE. The V gene lost 0 bases and the J gene lost 4 bases, with 8 bases spanning the gap. The CDR3 is 14 amino acids. Here the CDR3 DNA reads TGTGCCAGCAGCGTAGATGGGAGGGGAAACACCATATATTTT. Protein product: CASSVDGRGNTIYF.

The chain employs TRBV19 and TRBJ2-1; 8 nucleotides match TRBD1. The CDR3 sequence is 16 residues long. J lost 0 bases, V lost 10 bases, and 11 bases had no gene match. Germline-derived CDR1 and CDR2 are LNHDA and SQIVND (reference sequence). The CDR3 nucleotides are TGTGCCACTCTAAAAAGGACAGGGAGCTCCTACAATGAGCAGTTCTTC. This encodes CATLKRTGSSYNEQFF.

In DNA, the CDR3 is TGTGCCAGTAGTGCCAGGGTTGAAGCTTTCTTT. This encodes CASSARVEAFF. The chain links TRBV19 to TRBJ1-1, with D maybe TRBD1 (5 bases). V was shortened by 5 bases and J by 7 bases, with 8 bases between the two germline ends. The CDR3 totals 11 residues. The V gene's germline CDR1 is LNHDA and CDR2 SQIVND (reference sequence).

The rearrangement joins TRBV11-2 to TRBJ2-3, with TRBD2 matching over 12 bases. CDR3 length: 18 amino acids. Germline V gives CDR1 SGHAT, CDR2 FQNNGV. The V and J ends lost 4 bases and 5 bases, in that order; junction bases with no gene match: 13. The CDR3 reads CASSSRRQTSGRGDTQYF. CDR3 nucleotide sequence: TGTGCCAGCAGCTCTCGAAGGCAGACTAGCGGGAGAGGAGATACGCAGTATTTT.

The rearrangement uses TRBV6-2 or TRBV6-3 and TRBJ2-3, with D maybe TRBD2 (5 bases). CDR1 and CDR2 (germline): MNHEY, SVGEGT. CDR3 length equals 17 residues. V was pared by 2 bases and J by 1 base, with 16 bases between. Here the CDR3 DNA reads TGTGCCAGCAGTTACCCGCCCCTAGCAACAGGCACAGATACGCAGTATTTT. The encoded protein is CASSYPPLATGTDTQYF.

The chain employs TRBV12-3 or TRBV12-4 and TRBJ2-7; D is undetermined. The CDR3 is 12 residues long. Trimming shortened V by 6 bases and J by 3 bases, and 9 bases separated the two germline ends. This CDR3 is CASSSSGYEQYF. The CDR3 DNA reads TGTGCCAGCAGCTCATCGGGCTACGAGCAGTACTTC.

Concerning this clone: The sample carries other DNA sequences with the same CDR3. V gene TRBV28 combines with J gene TRBJ1-3; the D is unclear. Germline values: CDR1 MDHEN, CDR2 SYDVKM. There are 13 residues in the CDR3. Trimming took off 6 bases at V and 0 bases at J, with 6 bases between the two ends. The DNA of the CDR3 is TGTGCCAGCAGCTCCGGCTCTGGAAACACCATATATTTT. Amino acids: CASSSGSGNTIYF.

V usage is TRBV7-9 and J usage is TRBJ1-2, with D possibly matching TRBD1 (6 bases). V shed 5 bases and J shed 2 bases, with 12 bases lying between them. Per germline, CDR1 SEHNR and CDR2 FQNEAQ (reference sequence). The CDR3 is made up of 14 amino acids. The CDR3 protein is CASSLQGQNYGYTF. In DNA form, the CDR3 reads TGTGCCAGCAGCCTCCAGGGGCAGAACTATGGCTACACCTTC.

The J gene is TRBJ1-5, the V gene TRBV18, with TRBD1 matching over 10 bases. The ends lost 4 bases at V and 0 bases at J; junction bases unmatched: 3. The CDR3 covers 16 residues. Per germline, CDR1 KGHSH and CDR2 LQKENI. The CDR3 sequence is CASSRGQGGSNQPQHF. CDR3 DNA sequence: TGTGCCAGCTCACGAGGACAGGGGGGTAGCAATCAGCCCCAGCATTTT.